The entry that follows covers one TCR beta chain sequence. Its target is not known. The source of the sample is a study of vaccination and CD4 T cells after COVID-19. Study-level points and caveats: Rising from roughly 21 to 40, the median of SARS-CoV-2-reactive clonotypes did not change significantly.

TCRdb used MiXCR to reprocess the PCR reads, holding one entry per CDR3 protein. The sample records more than 20,000 distinct CDR3 sequences, 51% being singletons. V lost 4 bases to trimming and J lost 2 bases, with 8 bases between them. The germline V gene encodes CDR1 LNHDA and CDR2 SQIVND (reference sequence). The CDR3 covers 13 residues. This sequence was found in a human donor who had recovered from COVID-19. This chain joins TRBV19 and TRBJ2-5, with D perhaps TRBD1 (6 bases). Sample: CD4+ T cells from blood, taken before SARS-CoV-2 vaccination. In nucleotides, the CDR3 is TGTGCCAGTAGTAGGACAGATCAAGAGACCCAGTACTTC. Encoded protein: CASSRTDQETQYF.